These 19 T cell receptor beta chains were sequenced from one sample in a study of T cells in Graves' hyperthyroidism and ophthalmopathy. Amplified regions were TCR beta CDR3 sequences from RNA transcripts. HTBI primers drove first-round RT-PCR of the TCR CDR3. MiXCR, applied by TCRdb to the multiplex PCR reads, yields one record per CDR3 protein. This sample has 250,000 to 350,000 distinct CDR3 sequences, with around a sixth found just once. Sequenced: blood. The source is a man aged 25 to 45 with Graves' hyperthyroidism.

Points on this clonotype: A much larger clone is a single base away; this may be a read error. CDR3 loop: CASSQGDNYGYTF. The CDR3 nucleotides read TGTGCCAGCAGTCAGGGAGACAACTATGGCTACACCTTC. This rearrangement joins TRBV28 to TRBJ1-2; TRBD1 might be the D (5 bases). With 5 bases removed from V and 2 bases from J, the gap between germline ends came to 9 bases. The germline CDR1 and CDR2 sequences are MDHEN and SYDVKM. The length of the CDR3 is 13 residues.

The V call is TRBV11-2, the J call TRBJ2-7, with 12 bases fitting TRBD2. V shed 5 bases, J shed 3 bases, and the junction held 5 bases outside the gene matches. The CDR3 totals 15 residues. In germline, CDR1 is SGHAT, CDR2 FQNNGV. CDR3 nucleotide sequence: TGTGCCAGCAGCGCCGGGACTAGCGGGTACTACGAGCAGTACTTC. Residues: CASSAGTSGYYEQYF.

V and J are TRBV11-3 and TRBJ2-2; 7 bases align to TRBD2. The length of the CDR3 is 16 residues. Trimming removed 5 bases from V and 3 bases from J; junction bases left unmatched: 9. Germline V CDR1 and CDR2: SGHNT, YENEEA. CDR3 nucleotides: TGTGCCAGCAGCCCGCGTTCAAGCGGGGACACCGGGGAGCTGTTTTTT. Translated, it gives CASSPRSSGDTGELFF.

This clonotype has a count of ten or more. The gene calls are TRBV7-2 and TRBJ2-1; 7 nucleotides agree with TRBD1. Germline trimming cut 5 bases from V and 8 bases from J; bases unmatched to any gene: 6. CDR3 length: 13 residues. Germline loops: CDR1 SGHTA, CDR2 FQGNSA. The CDR3 nucleotides are TGTGCCAGCAGCGCGCGGACAGGCCATGAGCAGTTCTTC. This translates into CASSARTGHEQFF.

This clonotype was seen many times. The rearrangement joins TRBV11-2 to TRBJ2-1, with unresolved D. This CDR3 is 17 amino acids long. CDR1 is SGHAT and CDR2 is FQNNGV in the germline V gene. V shed 6 bases and J shed 4 bases, with 22 bases lying between them. The CDR3 here is CASRSPAPLKGYNEQFF. The DNA of the CDR3 is TGTGCCAGCAGGTCCCCCGCCCCCCTCAAAGGGTACAATGAGCAGTTCTTC.

This clonotype showed up many times. V and J are TRBV3-1 and TRBJ2-2; 9 positions match TRBD1. V shed 7 bases and J 3 bases; nucleotides not matched to a gene: 3. The CDR3 length is 14 residues. Germline lookup yields CDR1 LGHDT and CDR2 YNNKEL (reference sequence). The CDR3 DNA sequence: TGTGCCAGCAACACAGGGGGCGACACCGGGGAGCTGTTTTTT. It codes for CASNTGGDTGELFF.

Many counts were recorded for this clonotype. The rearrangement uses TRBV6-1 and TRBJ2-3; D remains unclear. The CDR3 sequence is 12 residues long. Germline assignment: CDR1 MNHNS and CDR2 SASEGT. The germline V and J ends were trimmed by 7 bases and 2 bases, with 7 bases remaining between them. The CDR3 DNA is TGTGCCAGCATGGGCCACACAGATACGCAGTATTTT. It specifies CASMGHTDTQYF.

This clonotype was found many times. The chain recombines TRBV12-3 or TRBV12-4 with TRBJ2-7; TRBD1 matches at 9 bases. The V segment lost 0 bases and the J segment 7 bases; nucleotides outside the gene matches: 1. This CDR3 is 13 amino acids long. The CDR3 reads CASSLAGTGEQYF. The CDR3 DNA is TGTGCCAGCAGTTTAGCCGGGACAGGGGAGCAGTACTTC.

This clonotype has a count of ten or more. The gene calls are TRBV28 and TRBJ1-5; the D is unclear. CDR3 length equals 14 residues. CDR1 and CDR2 from the germline V gene are MDHEN and SYDVKM. Deletions cut 3 bases from V and 7 bases from J, with 13 bases between. The chain's CDR3 is CASSFGLTGQPQHF. The CDR3 nucleotides read TGTGCCAGCAGTTTCGGGTTGACGGGCCAGCCCCAGCATTTT. Using reference TRBV28 and TRBJ1-5 for the parts outside the CDR3, the full variable domain is DVKVTQSSRYLVKRTGEKVFLECVQDMDHENMFWYRQDPGLGLRLIYFSYDVKMKEKGDIPEGYSVSREKKERFSLILESASTNQTSMYLCASSFGLTGQPQHFGDGTRLSIL.

In DNA form, the CDR3 reads TGCGCCAGCAGTGAATACAGCTCTGGAAACACCATATATTTT. This sequence encodes CASSEYSSGNTIYF. The chain recombines TRBV10-1 with TRBJ1-3; no firm D call. This CDR3 has 14 amino acids. Germline-derived CDR1 and CDR2 are WNHNN and SYGVQD (reference sequence). Trimming shortened V by 3 bases and J by 0 bases, and 6 bases separated the two germline ends.

The sample holds many counts of this clonotype. This rearrangement joins TRBV28 to TRBJ2-7, with 8 bases fitting TRBD1. The V gene end was trimmed by 3 bases and the J gene end by 6 bases; junction bases not matched to a gene: 7. The CDR3 has 14 residues. CDR1 is MDHEN, CDR2 SYDVKM, per germline. CDR3 sequence reads: CASSFRGRTREQYF. In nucleotides, the CDR3 is TGTGCCAGCAGTTTCAGGGGGCGGACACGCGAGCAGTACTTC.

The rearrangement uses TRBV19 and TRBJ2-7; D is possibly TRBD1 or TRBD2 (5 bases each). The V end lost 3 bases, the J end lost 4 bases, and 13 bases lay between the germline ends. Germline V CDR1 and CDR2: LNHDA, SQIVND (reference sequence). This CDR3 contains 14 residues. DNA for the CDR3: TGTGCCAGTAGTATTAAGGGACCGACTTACGAGCAGTACTTC. Translation gives CASSIKGPTYEQYF.

This clonotype appeared many times. The rearrangement links TRBV11-3 to TRBJ1-1; maybe TRBD1 (5 bases). The CDR3 runs to 14 residues. Trimming cost V 5 bases and J 2 bases, with 12 bases left between them. In germline, CDR1 is SGHNT, CDR2 YENEEA. In DNA, the CDR3 is TGTGCCAGCAGCCCTGGGGACGGTAACACTGAAGCTTTCTTT. Residues: CASSPGDGNTEAFF. Variable domain in full (rest from reference TRBV11-3 and TRBJ1-1): EAGVVQSPRYKIIEKKQPVAFWCNPISGHNTLYWYLQNLGQGPELLIRYENEEAVDDSQLPKDRFSAERLKGVDSTLKIQPAELGDSAVYLCASSPGDGNTEAFFGQGTRLTVV.

This chain links TRBV27 with TRBJ1-5; 7 nucleotides align to TRBD1. The CDR3 spans 14 residues. Trimming cost V 6 bases and J 2 bases; bases outside gene matches: 4. CDR1 is MNHEY, CDR2 SMNVEV, per germline (reference sequence). The CDR3 region is CASRRDSGNQPQHF. CDR3 coding DNA: TGTGCCAGCAGGCGGGACAGTGGCAATCAGCCCCAGCATTTT.

V usage is TRBV4-1 and J usage is TRBJ2-1; D ambiguous. The CDR3 has 16 amino acids. Germline V lookup: CDR1 MGHRA, CDR2 YSYEKL. V lost 5 bases and J 0 bases, leaving 14 bases between the germline ends. CDR3 sequence: CASSSLGSSSYNEQFF. The CDR3 DNA reads TGCGCCAGCAGCAGCCTAGGATCGAGCTCCTACAATGAGCAGTTCTTC.

This clonotype showed up many times. The V call is TRBV12-3 or TRBV12-4, the J call TRBJ2-7; 8 bases align to TRBD1. V lost 4 bases and J lost 1; bases outside the gene matches: 3. The CDR3 is 14 residues long. CDR3 in amino acids: CASSYGQGSYEQYF. CDR3 DNA sequence: TGTGCCAGCAGTTACGGACAGGGTTCCTACGAGCAGTACTTC.

This clonotype has ten or more counts. This chain connects TRBV27 to TRBJ2-5; D call uncertain. Trimming left V 3 bases short and J 4 bases short, with 6 bases between. The CDR3 runs to 12 residues. Germline CDR1 and CDR2: MNHEY and SMNVEV (reference sequence). DNA of the CDR3: TGTGCCAGCAGTTTTGTGGGAGAGACCCAGTACTTC. The encoded protein is CASSFVGETQYF.

V is TRBV9 and J is TRBJ2-7; 12 nucleotides match TRBD2. After removal of 5 bases from V and 6 bases from J, the junction contained 9 bases not matched to a gene. Germline CDR1 is SGDLS and CDR2 is YYNGEE. CDR3 length equals 15 residues. The CDR3 DNA reads TGTGCCAGCAGTCCGAGGACTAGCGGGATCGGCGAGCAGTACTTC. This translates into CASSPRTSGIGEQYF.

The V and J genes are TRBV2 and TRBJ2-1; TRBD1 might be the D (6 bases). The germline CDR1 and CDR2 sequences are SNHLY and FYNNEI. V shed 6 bases and J shed 0 bases, with 12 bases lying between them. This CDR3 is 15 amino acids long. CDR3 residues: CASRPTGSSYNEQFF. CDR3 bases: TGTGCCAGCAGGCCCACAGGGAGCTCCTACAATGAGCAGTTCTTC. The full variable domain, its missing parts supplied by reference TRBV2 and TRBJ2-1, is EPEVTQTPSHQVTQMGQEVILRCVPISNHLYFYWYRQILGQKVEFLVSFYNNEISEKSEIFDDQFSVERPDGSNFTLKIRSTKLEDSAMYFCASRPTGSSYNEQFFGPGTRLTVL.